The rows below give T cell receptor beta chains drawn from one sample of a study of blood T cells in healthy people across ages. From the 5' RACE reads, TCRdb called clonotypes with MiXCR, one entry per CDR3 protein. The sample has some 930,000 distinct CDR3 sequences, around 29% seen once. The sample also formed part of further work on T cells of mothers and their children.

Sequencing was done on a sample of blood. The receptors stem from a middle-aged woman in good health. Each CDR3 is given with its conserved first and last residue. The D gene is left open where the match is weak. Clone sizes are given selectively: once, few, many, or a class where the clone is expanded.

abundance	d_gene	v_gene	j_gene	CDR3nt	CDR3aa
.	.	TRBV20-1	TRBJ2-1	TGCAGTGCTAGAACCCCTTGGTCCCATGAGCAGTTCTTC	CSARTPWSHEQFF
many	TRBD1	TRBV14	TRBJ2-7	TGTGCCAGCAGCCGCGTAGGGACAGGGTCCTACGAGCAGTACTTC	CASSRVGTGSYEQYF
.	TRBD1	TRBV6-2/TRBV6-3	TRBJ1-5	TGTGCCAGCAGAAACACAGGGGGCATCGGGAATAGCAATCAGCCCCAGCATTTT	CASRNTGGIGNSNQPQHF
few	TRBD2	TRBV7-8	TRBJ2-7	TGTGCCAGCAGCTCCCGAGGGAGGGTCCTTCGGTACAATGAGCAGTACTTC	CASSSRGRVLRYNEQYF
few	.	TRBV7-3	TRBJ2-7	TGTGCCAGCAGCTGTCGAAACAGGGTTTCCCACGAGCAGTACTTC	CASSCRNRVSHEQYF
many	.	TRBV24-1	TRBJ1-2	TGTGCCACCAGTGATGTGGTTGAAGGCTACACCTTC	CATSDVVEGYTF
.	.	TRBV12-3/TRBV12-4	TRBJ1-2	TGTGCCAGCAGTCCGCGGTCCATAGACTACACCTTC	CASSPRSIDYTF
.	.	TRBV9	TRBJ2-2	TGTGCCAGCAGCGTAGCGACAACCCACACCGGGGAGCTGTTTTTT	CASSVATTHTGELFF
.	.	TRBV12-3/TRBV12-4	TRBJ1-2	TGTGCCAGCAGTCGAGAGAGTAACAGTGGGGGCTACACCTTC	CASSRESNSGGYTF
once	TRBD1	TRBV11-2	TRBJ1-1	TGTGCCAGCAGCCTTCAATCGGGACAGGGGGAGGGTGAAGCTTTCTTT	CASSLQSGQGEGEAFF
many	.	TRBV7-2	TRBJ1-2	TGTGCCAGCAGCTTAGGCGGTGCGGACAGCTATGGCTACACCTTC	CASSLGGADSYGYTF
.	.	TRBV7-9	TRBJ1-2	TGTGCCAGCAGCATGGGGGCTGGGGGCTACACCTTC	CASSMGAGGYTF
few	TRBD1	TRBV18	TRBJ1-1	TGTGCCAGCTCACCACGACAGGGGGGATCTGAAGCTTTCTTT	CASSPRQGGSEAFF
many	.	TRBV6-5	TRBJ1-2	TGTGCCAGCAGTTACTCTTTAGGGACAAACTATGGCTACACCTTC	CASSYSLGTNYGYTF
.	TRBD1	TRBV12-3/TRBV12-4	TRBJ2-7	TGTGCCAGCAGTTTCGAGACAGGGGTCGAGCAGTACTTC	CASSFETGVEQYF
.	.	TRBV5-1	TRBJ2-3	TGCGCCAGCGGCTTGGCCAAGGAGGTAATCGATACGCAGTATTTT	CASGLAKEVIDTQYF
.	TRBD2	TRBV20-1	TRBJ2-7	TGCAGTGCTAGGGAGCGGGGGGGCCCCCGCGAGCAGTACTTC	CSARERGGPREQYF
.	TRBD1	TRBV20-1	TRBJ2-7	TGCAGTGCTTGGGACAGCACGAGCTCCTACGAGCAGTACTTC	CSAWDSTSSYEQYF
once	.	TRBV7-6	TRBJ1-1	TGTGCCAGCAGCTTATGGGAACAAAACACTGAAGCTTTCTTT	CASSLWEQNTEAFF
.	.	TRBV18	TRBJ1-2	TGTGCCAGCTCACCACTGGACAGCGCCGTCTATGGCTACACCTTC	CASSPLDSAVYGYTF
.	.	TRBV20-1	TRBJ2-7	TGCAGTGCTAGAGTAGGGGGGCTCCAGCAGTACTTC	CSARVGGLQQYF
many	.	TRBV10-3	TRBJ1-2	TGTGCCATCAGTGAGCGGACAAATAACTATGGCTACACCTTC	CAISERTNNYGYTF
.	.	TRBV3-1	TRBJ1-2	TGTGCCGGCAGCCCCCAGGGGAACTATGGCTACACCTTC	CAGSPQGNYGYTF
many	TRBD1	TRBV20-1	TRBJ1-2	TGCAGTGCTAGCAGGGACAGCAGCTACACCTTC	CSASRDSSYTF
.	.	TRBV4-2	TRBJ2-7	TGTGCCAGCAGCCCTGTGGACGAATCCTACGAGCAGTACTTC	CASSPVDESYEQYF
.	.	TRBV5-1	TRBJ1-1	TGCGCCAGCAGCCGAAGGACGGAGAACACTGAAGCTTTCTTT	CASSRRTENTEAFF
few	.	TRBV12-3/TRBV12-4	TRBJ1-6	TGTGCCAGCAGTTTAGGGTCAGGGAGCTCCTATAATTCACCCCTCCACTTT	CASSLGSGSSYNSPLHF
.	.	TRBV7-2	TRBJ2-7	TGTGCCAGCAGCTTAGACCGGGCGGGGACCCTTTTTGGGGAGCAGTACTTC	CASSLDRAGTLFGEQYF
many	.	TRBV27	TRBJ2-7	TGTGCCAGCAGTTTGACAGGCCTTCTCTACGAGCAGTACTTC	CASSLTGLLYEQYF
.	.	TRBV7-2	TRBJ2-7	TGTGCCAGCACCCAAGGACGACAGAGCTACGAGCAGTACTTC	CASTQGRQSYEQYF
once	.	TRBV3-1	TRBJ2-7	TGTGCCAGCAGCCTTCGACTAGTCGGGAGTGAGCAGTACTTC	CASSLRLVGSEQYF
few	TRBD2	TRBV20-1	TRBJ2-7	TGCAGTGCTCGACACCAGATCGGACTAGCGGGGGGGTCCTACGAGCAGTACTTC	CSARHQIGLAGGSYEQYF
.	TRBD2	TRBV7-3	TRBJ2-3	TGTGCCAGCACCCAGACAGCGGGGGGGCGAGTTACGCAGTATTTT	CASTQTAGGRVTQYF
many	.	TRBV28	TRBJ2-1	TGTGCCAGCAGTTTAGAGGGTTTAGGCTACAATGAGCAGTTCTTC	CASSLEGLGYNEQFF
.	TRBD1	TRBV7-3	TRBJ2-7	TGTGCCAGCAGCGTTTCGGGACAGGGGGGCGCGCAGTACTTC	CASSVSGQGGAQYF
.	TRBD1	TRBV11-1	TRBJ1-4	TGTGCCAGCAGCTTAAAAGGGACAGGGGGCGGAAAACTGTTTTTT	CASSLKGTGGGKLFF
.	TRBD1	TRBV12-5	TRBJ1-1	TGTGCTAGTGGTTTCGAGACAGGGATGAACACTGAAGCTTTCTTT	CASGFETGMNTEAFF
.	.	TRBV9	TRBJ2-1	TGTGCCGGCAGCGTAGGCTGGGAAACCTACAATGAGCAGTTCTTC	CAGSVGWETYNEQFF
.	.	TRBV5-1	TRBJ1-5	TGCGCCAGCAGCTTGGATACAGGAGAGTATCAGCCCCAGCATTTT	CASSLDTGEYQPQHF
.	.	TRBV5-1	TRBJ1-1	TGCGCCAGCAGCTTGTCGAGGGGTATGAACACTGAAGCTTTCTTT	CASSLSRGMNTEAFF
many	.	TRBV3-1	TRBJ2-7	TGTGCCAGCAGCCATTCCGAGCTTACCTACGAGCAGTACTTC	CASSHSELTYEQYF
many	.	TRBV6-5	TRBJ1-2	TGTGCCAGCAGTATGCAGGGCATGGATGGCTACACCTTC	CASSMQGMDGYTF
.	.	TRBV12-3/TRBV12-4	TRBJ2-3	TGTGCCAGCACCTTGACAGGGAGGGGAGATACGCAGTATTTT	CASTLTGRGDTQYF
.	.	TRBV27	TRBJ1-5	TGTGCCAGCAGTCCACAGGCCCTCGGTAGCAATCAGCCCCAGCATTTT	CASSPQALGSNQPQHF
.	.	TRBV7-9	TRBJ2-1	TGTGCCAGCAGTTCTAGTACAGGGTATGGTTCCTACAATGAGCAGTTCTTC	CASSSSTGYGSYNEQFF
.	TRBD2	TRBV20-1	TRBJ2-3	TGCAGTGCTACCGCGCCGGGACTAGCGGTCGCAGATACGCAGTATTTT	CSATAPGLAVADTQYF